This paragraph covers one TCR beta chain sequence. No antigen is known for it. The sample holds other DNA sequences that translate to the same CDR3. The assay ran at deep level. Assay: immunoSEQ multiplex PCR; the TCRdb copy retains only in-frame clones and omits some. Among more than 2 million clones, approximately 94% were seen once, and the ten largest hold 0.9% to 1.4%. The V gene lost 3 bases and the J gene lost 1 base, with 7 bases spanning the gap. The CDR3 covers 13 residues. Germline-derived CDR1 and CDR2 are WNHNN and SYGVQD (reference sequence). This sample is drawn from a study of shared clonotypes between healthy human individuals. Study as a whole: Samples came from two female and three male donors aged 18 to 49. Study-wide results and caveats: Generally, naive subsets came out with larger estimated richness than memory subsets.

CD45RO negativity and positive selection for CCR7 defined naive CD8 cells, a population that excluded terminally differentiated effector memory CD45RA+ cells. The TCR sequence derives from a man aged 18 to 29 in good health. Sequencing was carried out using naive CD8+ T cells sorted from blood. The V gene is TRBV10-1, the J gene TRBJ2-7; D not resolved. The CDR3 here is CASSDAGSYEQYF. The CDR3 region has the DNA TGCGCCAGCAGTGACGCCGGGTCCTACGAGCAGTACTTC.